This T cell receptor (beta chain) was sequenced for a study of blood T cells in healthy people across ages. The germline V and J ends were trimmed by 7 bases and 0 bases, with 6 bases remaining between them. CDR3 length: 13 amino acids. Per the germline V gene, CDR1 is MNHEY and CDR2 is SVGAGI. Primed by a sample-barcoded 5' primer and a J-beta primer mix, a second PCR proceeded for 7 to 11 cycles. TCRdb re-derived calls from the 5' RACE reads in MiXCR, one entry per CDR3 protein. In the table there are 380,000 or so distinct CDR3 sequences, roughly half of which are singletons. J is TRBJ2-2 and V is TRBV6-5; D is unresolved. The sample was blood. This clonotype was sampled from a man aged 55 to 70 in good health. CDR3 DNA: TGTGCCAGCACCAGCCCGAACACCGGGGAGCTGTTTTTT. This gives the protein CASTSPNTGELFF.